The TCR beta chain described here comes from a study of follicular helper T cells after annual influenza vaccination. Losses at the gene ends were 8 bases for V and 8 bases for J; bases not matched to a gene: 12. Germline V gene lookup returns CDR1 MDHEN and CDR2 SYDVKM. This CDR3 has 15 residues. Noted time point: 2014-2015 season, 7 days after vaccination. The table came from immunoSEQ multiplex PCR; TCRdb's copy has only in-frame clones and leaves some out. The sample lists some 15,000 clones, roughly 80% occurring once. The sequence was obtained from an adult who received the influenza vaccine. The sample consisted of CXCR5+ CD38- circulating T follicular helper cells from blood, taken 7 days after influenza vaccination. Subset specified: circulating Tfh, non-naive CD4+CXCR5+PD-1+ (ICOS+CD38+ or ICOS-CD38-). The V and J genes are TRBV28 and TRBJ2-1; 10 positions agree with TRBD2. The CDR3 region has the DNA TGTGCCAGCCATGGGGCCAGCGGGGGGGGGTATGAGCAGTTCTTC. Translating gives CASHGASGGGYEQFF.